Below, 10 T cell receptor delta chains from the same sample are listed, as sequenced in a study of gamma-delta T cells after stem cell transplantation. TCRdb made new clone calls on the RT-PCR reads using CATT. The sample lists approximately 1,000 delta-chain clones, approximately 16% occurring once. Source material: gamma-delta T cells. These receptors all come from a human donor. It is not recorded whose cells these are; they may come from a transplant donor.

This clone is categorized as medium-sized. A read error is possible here, since a much larger clone lies one base away. This specimen includes other DNA sequences encoding the same CDR3. This sequence joins TRDV2 and TRDJ3, with 8 bases matching TRDD3. The CDR3 contains 21 residues. The germline V gene encodes CDR1 GEAIGNYY and CDR2 EKD. V dropped 0 bases and J dropped 2; count of bases not matched to a gene: 14. The CDR3 DNA is TGTGCCTGTGACACCGCAAGTACTGGGGGGTTTAACACCTGGGACACCCGACAGATGTTTTTC. It codes for CACDTASTGGFNTWDTRQMFF.

This clone was counted a few times. The CDR3 protein is CACDTLGDTRSDKLIF. Written as DNA, the CDR3 is TGTGCCTGTGACACACTGGGGGATACGCGGTCCGATAAACTCATCTTT. The V call is TRDV2, the J call TRDJ1, with 13 nucleotides matching TRDD3. V dropped 1 base and J dropped 3; count of bases not matched to a gene: 4. Germline V gene lookup returns CDR1 GEAIGNYY and CDR2 EKD. The CDR3 is 16 residues long.

Worth noting for this clone: A far more abundant clone sits one base away, making this likely a read error. The gene calls are TRDV2 and TRDJ3, with 13 bases fitting TRDD3. The V gene's germline CDR1 is GEAIGNYY and CDR2 EKD. After removal of 0 bases from V and 9 bases from J, the junction contained 7 bases not matched to a gene. This CDR3 spans 18 amino acids. CDR3 amino acids: CACDTVLGDTPGTRQMFF. CDR3 in DNA: TGTGCCTGTGACACCGTACTGGGGGATACGCCGGGCACCCGACAGATGTTTTTC.

Points on this clone: This DNA's translation and the protein TCRdb lists, from a much larger clone, do not match at residue 15, likely due to a read error; the protein shown is translated from the DNA. V and J are TRDV2 and TRDJ1; 12 bases match TRDD3. This CDR3 contains 17 residues. Germline loops: CDR1 GEAIGNYY, CDR2 EKD. CDR3 DNA: TGTGCCTGTGACAAACTGGGGGATACCCGGTACACCGATAAATTCATCTTT. Its translation is CACDKLGDTRYTDKFIF.

This clone was detected only a few times. TCRdb pairs this DNA with a much larger clone's protein that differs at residue 6, likely a read error; the protein shown was translated from the DNA. The chain has TRDV2 and TRDJ1, with TRDD3 matching 7 bases. Germline V gene sequence: CDR1 GEAIGNYY, CDR2 EKD. This CDR3 spans 16 amino acids. The V gene end was trimmed by 2 bases and the J gene end by 4 bases; junction bases not matched to a gene: 12. CDR3 loop: CACDMLGGRGDDKLIF. CDR3 bases: TGTGCCTGTGACATGCTTGGGGGACGAGGGGACGATAAACTCATCTTT.

By share of the sample, this clone is large (0.1 to 1%). Other DNA sequences of this sample code for an identical CDR3. The chain is built from TRDV2 and TRDJ1; 10 nucleotides match TRDD3. The germline gives CDR1 GEAIGNYY, CDR2 EKD. Trimming cost V 0 bases and J 1 base; bases outside gene matches: 13. The CDR3 runs to 19 residues. CDR3 in amino acids: CACDTLGDTRERSTDKLIF. Written as DNA, the CDR3 is TGTGCCTGTGACACCTTGGGGGATACAAGGGAGCGAAGCACCGATAAACTCATCTTT.

By sample fraction, this clone is large. The V gene is TRDV2, the J gene TRDJ3; 10 positions match TRDD3. The CDR3 runs to 19 residues. Per the germline V gene, CDR1 is GEAIGNYY and CDR2 is EKD. The ends lost 0 bases at V and 0 bases at J; junction bases unmatched: 4. CDR3 sequence reads: CACDTVGDTSSWDTRQMFF. CDR3 coding DNA: TGTGCCTGTGACACCGTGGGGGATACCAGCTCCTGGGACACCCGACAGATGTTTTTC.

This clone has a handful of counts. It differs at one base from a far larger clone, so likely a read error. Written as DNA, the CDR3 is TGTGCCTGTGAAGAGTTGGGGGTTCAGGGCAACACCGATACACTCATCTTT. Residues: CACEELGVQGNTDTLIF. This sequence joins TRDV2 and TRDJ1, with a weak D call TRDD3 (6 bases). The CDR3 totals 17 residues. From germline, CDR1 is GEAIGNYY and CDR2 EKD.

This clone was seen only a few times. A single base is all that separates this from a far larger clone, so a read error is likely. J is TRDJ1 and V is TRDV2; D may be TRDD2 or TRDD3 (7 bases each). Germline V gene lookup returns CDR1 GEAIGNYY and CDR2 EKD. This CDR3 is built from 18 residues. CDR3 nucleotides: TGTGCCTGGGACATGATTCCTACCGCTACTGGGGATACCGATAAACTCATCTTT. This sequence encodes CAWDMIPTATGDTDKLIF.

This rearrangement joins TRDV2 to TRDJ3; 9 bases line up with TRDD3. Germline loops: CDR1 GEAIGNYY, CDR2 EKD. V shed 0 bases and J 0 bases; nucleotides not matched to a gene: 11. This CDR3 has 21 amino acids. CDR3 residues: CACDTVVLGDPSSWDTRQMFF. CDR3 DNA sequence: TGTGCCTGTGACACCGTTGTTCTGGGGGATCCGAGCTCCTGGGACACCCGACAGATGTTTTTC.